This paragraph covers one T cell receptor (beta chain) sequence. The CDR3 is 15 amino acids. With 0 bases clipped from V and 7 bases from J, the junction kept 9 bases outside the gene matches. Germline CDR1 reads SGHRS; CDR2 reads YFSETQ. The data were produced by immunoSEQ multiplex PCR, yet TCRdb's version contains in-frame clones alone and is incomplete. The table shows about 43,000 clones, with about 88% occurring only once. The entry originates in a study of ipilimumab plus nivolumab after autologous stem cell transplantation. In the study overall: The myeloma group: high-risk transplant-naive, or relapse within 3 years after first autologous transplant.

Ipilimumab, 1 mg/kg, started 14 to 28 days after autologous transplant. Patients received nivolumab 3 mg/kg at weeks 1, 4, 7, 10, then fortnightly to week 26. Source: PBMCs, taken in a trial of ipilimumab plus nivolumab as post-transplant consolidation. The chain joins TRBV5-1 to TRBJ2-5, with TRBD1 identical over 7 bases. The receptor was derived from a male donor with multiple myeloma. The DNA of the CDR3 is TGCGCCAGCAGCTTGGTCGGGCAGGGGGAAGGGACCCAGTACTTC. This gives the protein CASSLVGQGEGTQYF.